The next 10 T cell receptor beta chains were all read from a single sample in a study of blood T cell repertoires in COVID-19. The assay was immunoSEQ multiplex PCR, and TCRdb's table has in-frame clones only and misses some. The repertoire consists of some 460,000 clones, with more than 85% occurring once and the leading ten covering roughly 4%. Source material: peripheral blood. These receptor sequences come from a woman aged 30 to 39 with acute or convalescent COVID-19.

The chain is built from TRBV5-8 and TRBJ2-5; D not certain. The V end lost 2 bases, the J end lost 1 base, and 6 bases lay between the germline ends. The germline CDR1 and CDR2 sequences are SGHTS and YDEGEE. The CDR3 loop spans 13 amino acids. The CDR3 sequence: CASSFSSQETQYF. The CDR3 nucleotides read TGTGCCAGCAGCTTCTCCAGCCAAGAGACCCAGTACTTC.

CDR3 protein: CASSPGGTGELFF. The DNA of the CDR3 is TGTGCCAGCAGCCCAGGGGGTACCGGGGAGCTGTTTTTT. This chain connects TRBV13 to TRBJ2-2; the match to TRBD1 covers 7 bases. The CDR3 is 13 amino acids. The trim removed 5 bases at V and 5 bases at J, leaving 2 bases unmatched. Germline V lookup: CDR1 PRHDT, CDR2 FYEKMQ (reference sequence).

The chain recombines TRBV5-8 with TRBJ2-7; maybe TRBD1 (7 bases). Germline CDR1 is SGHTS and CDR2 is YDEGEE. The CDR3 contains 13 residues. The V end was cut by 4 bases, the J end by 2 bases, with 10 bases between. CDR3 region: CASSRGTAYEQYF. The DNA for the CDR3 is TGTGCCAGCAGCCGCGGGACAGCCTACGAGCAGTACTTC.

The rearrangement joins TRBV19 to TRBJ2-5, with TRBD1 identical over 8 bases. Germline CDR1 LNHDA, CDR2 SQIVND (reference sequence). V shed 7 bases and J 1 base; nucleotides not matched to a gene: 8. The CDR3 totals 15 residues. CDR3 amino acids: CASTRGQGLQETQYF. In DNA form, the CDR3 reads TGTGCCAGTACCCGTGGACAGGGCCTCCAAGAGACCCAGTACTTC.

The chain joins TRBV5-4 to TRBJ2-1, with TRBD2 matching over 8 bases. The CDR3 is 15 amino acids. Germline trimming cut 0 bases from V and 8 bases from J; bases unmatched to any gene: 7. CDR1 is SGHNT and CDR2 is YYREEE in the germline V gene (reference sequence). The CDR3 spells CASSLERGGLDEQFF. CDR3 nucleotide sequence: TGTGCCAGCAGCTTGGAACGGGGGGGCCTCGATGAGCAGTTCTTC. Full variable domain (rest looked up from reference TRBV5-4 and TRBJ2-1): ETGVTQSPTHLIKTRGQQVTLRCSSQSGHNTVSWYQQALGQGPQFIFQYYREEENGRGNFPPRFSGLQFPNYSSELNVNALELDDSALYLCASSLERGGLDEQFFGPGTRLTVL.

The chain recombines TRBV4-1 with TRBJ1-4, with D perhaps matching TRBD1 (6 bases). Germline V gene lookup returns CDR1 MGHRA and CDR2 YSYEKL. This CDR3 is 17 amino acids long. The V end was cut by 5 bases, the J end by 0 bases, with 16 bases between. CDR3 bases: TGCGCCAGCAGCAAGTTTGGGGGCCCTGCAACTAATGAAAAACTGTTTTTT. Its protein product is CASSKFGGPATNEKLFF.

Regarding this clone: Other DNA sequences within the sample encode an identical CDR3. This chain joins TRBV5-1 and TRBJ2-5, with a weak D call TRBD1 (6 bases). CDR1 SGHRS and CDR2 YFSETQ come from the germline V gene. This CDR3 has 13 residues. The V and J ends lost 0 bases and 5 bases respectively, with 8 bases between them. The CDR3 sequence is CASSLGGGETQYF. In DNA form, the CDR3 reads TGCGCCAGCAGCTTGGGAGGGGGTGAGACCCAGTACTTC.

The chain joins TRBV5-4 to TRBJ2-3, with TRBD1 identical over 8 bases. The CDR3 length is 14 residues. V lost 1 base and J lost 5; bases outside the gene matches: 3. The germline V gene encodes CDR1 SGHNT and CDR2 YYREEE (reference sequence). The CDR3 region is CASSLNRGEDTQYF. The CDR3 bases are TGTGCCAGCAGCTTGAACAGGGGGGAAGATACGCAGTATTTT.

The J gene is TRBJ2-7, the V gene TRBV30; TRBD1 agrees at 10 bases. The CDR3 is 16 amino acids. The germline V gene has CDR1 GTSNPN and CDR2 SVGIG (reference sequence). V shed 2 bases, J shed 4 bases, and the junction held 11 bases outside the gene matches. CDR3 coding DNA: TGTGCCTGGAGTATAAGAGGGACAGGGGCCCAATACGAGCAGTACTTC. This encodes CAWSIRGTGAQYEQYF.

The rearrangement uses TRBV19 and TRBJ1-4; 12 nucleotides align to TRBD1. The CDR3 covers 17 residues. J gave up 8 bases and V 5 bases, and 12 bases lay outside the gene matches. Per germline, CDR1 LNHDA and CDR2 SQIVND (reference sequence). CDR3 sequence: CASSESGTGGFREKLFF. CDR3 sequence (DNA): TGTGCCAGTAGTGAGTCGGGGACAGGGGGCTTCAGAGAAAAACTGTTTTTT.